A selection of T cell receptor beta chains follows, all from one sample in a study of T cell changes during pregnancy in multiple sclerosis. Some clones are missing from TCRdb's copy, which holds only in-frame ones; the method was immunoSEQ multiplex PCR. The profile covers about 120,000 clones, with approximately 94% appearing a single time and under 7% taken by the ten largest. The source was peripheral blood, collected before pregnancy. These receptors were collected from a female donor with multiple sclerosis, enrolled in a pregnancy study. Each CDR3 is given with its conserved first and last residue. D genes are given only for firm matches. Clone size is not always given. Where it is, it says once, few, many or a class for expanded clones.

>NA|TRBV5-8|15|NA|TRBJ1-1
CASSLLTGVNTEAFF
TGTGCCAGCAGCTTGTTGACGGGGGTGAACACTGAAGCTTTCTTT
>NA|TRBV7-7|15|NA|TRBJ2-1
CASAHGPPLHNEQFF
TGTGCCAGCGCCCATGGGCCCCCCCTACACAATGAGCAGTTCTTC
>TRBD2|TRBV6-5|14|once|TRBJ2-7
CASSNSQRGAEQYF
TGTGCCAGCAGTAACTCTCAGCGGGGCGCCGAGCAGTACTTC
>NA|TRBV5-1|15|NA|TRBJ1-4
CASSLVGRINEKLFF
TGCGCCAGCAGCTTGGTAGGGAGGATTAATGAAAAACTGTTTTTT
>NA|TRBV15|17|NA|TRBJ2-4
CATSRDVAVQSKNIQYF
TGTGCCACCAGCAGAGACGTAGCGGTGCAGAGCAAAAACATTCAGTACTTC
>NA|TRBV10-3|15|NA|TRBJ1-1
CAIKEAAGVVTEAFF
TGTGCCATCAAGGAGGCGGCCGGCGTGGTGACTGAAGCTTTCTTT
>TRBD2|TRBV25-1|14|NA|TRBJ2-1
CASREPAGGHEQFF
TGTGCCAGCAGGGAGCCAGCGGGAGGTCATGAGCAGTTCTTC
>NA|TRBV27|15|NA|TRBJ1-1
CASSLNPTGNTEAFF
TGTGCCAGCAGTTTAAACCCGACAGGGAACACTGAAGCTTTCTTT
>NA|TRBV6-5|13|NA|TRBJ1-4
CASSEGVMEKLFF
TGTGCCAGCAGTGAAGGAGTCATGGAAAAACTGTTTTTT
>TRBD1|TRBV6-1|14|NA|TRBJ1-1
CASSADREGAEAFF
TGTGCCAGCAGTGCAGACAGGGAAGGTGCTGAAGCTTTCTTT
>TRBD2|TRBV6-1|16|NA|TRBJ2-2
CASDEGLAGFTGELFF
TGTGCCAGCGATGAAGGACTAGCGGGGTTCACCGGGGAGCTGTTTTTT
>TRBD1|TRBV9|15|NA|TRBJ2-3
CASSLRQGVTDTQYF
TGTGCCAGCAGCCTGCGACAGGGCGTCACAGATACGCAGTATTTT
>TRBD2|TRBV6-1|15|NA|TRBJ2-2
CASTGGWPRTGELFF
TGTGCCAGCACGGGGGGTTGGCCCCGGACCGGGGAGCTGTTTTTT
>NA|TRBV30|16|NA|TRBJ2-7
CAWSVHMGVLTYEQYF
TGTGCCTGGAGTGTACATATGGGAGTCTTGACCTACGAGCAGTACTTC
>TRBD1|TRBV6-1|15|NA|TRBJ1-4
CASSAQGATNEKLFF
TGTGCCAGCAGTGCCCAGGGGGCAACTAATGAAAAACTGTTTTTT
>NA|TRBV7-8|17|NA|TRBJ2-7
CASSPGRWVSQSYEQYF
TGTGCCAGCAGCCCAGGAAGATGGGTGAGCCAATCCTACGAGCAGTACTTC
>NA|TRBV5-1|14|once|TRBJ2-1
CASSQPQGIHEQFF
TGCGCCAGCAGTCAACCCCAGGGGATCCATGAGCAGTTCTTC
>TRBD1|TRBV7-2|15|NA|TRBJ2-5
CASSRSRGPEETQYF
TGTGCCAGCAGCCGTAGCAGGGGGCCCGAAGAGACCCAGTACTTC
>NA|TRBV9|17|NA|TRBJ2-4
CASSSDSVAGPMDIQYF
TGTGCCAGCAGCTCTGACTCTGTTGCAGGGCCCATGGACATTCAGTACTTC
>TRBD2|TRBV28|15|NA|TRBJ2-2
CASSSPSGNTGELFF
TGTGCCAGCAGTTCCCCTAGCGGTAACACCGGGGAGCTGTTTTTT
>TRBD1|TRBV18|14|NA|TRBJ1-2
CASSPETGGYGYTF
TGTGCCAGCTCACCGGAGACAGGGGGCTATGGCTACACCTTC
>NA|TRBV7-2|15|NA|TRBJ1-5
CASSLETGNNQPQHF
TGTGCCAGCAGCTTAGAGACAGGAAACAATCAGCCCCAGCATTTT
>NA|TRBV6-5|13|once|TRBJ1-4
CASRLRANEKLFF
TGTGCCAGCAGACTCCGGGCTAATGAAAAACTGTTTTTT
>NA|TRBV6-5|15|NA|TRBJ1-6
CASRRVQGENSPLHF
TGTGCCAGCAGGCGAGTACAGGGAGAGAATTCACCCCTCCACTTT
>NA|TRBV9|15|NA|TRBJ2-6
CASSVGGSGANVLTF
TGTGCCAGCAGCGTAGGGGGCTCAGGGGCCAACGTCCTGACTTTC
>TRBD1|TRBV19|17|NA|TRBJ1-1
CASSEGQLGEWNTEAFF
TGTGCCAGTAGTGAGGGACAGCTAGGTGAATGGAACACTGAAGCTTTCTTT
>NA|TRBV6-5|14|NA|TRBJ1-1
CASRGTGTNTEAFF
TGTGCCAGCAGGGGCACCGGGACAAACACTGAAGCTTTCTTT
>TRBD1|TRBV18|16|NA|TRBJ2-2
CASSPRQGASTGELFF
TGTGCCAGCTCACCGCGACAGGGGGCGAGCACCGGGGAGCTGTTTTTT
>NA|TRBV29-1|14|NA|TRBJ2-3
CSVDQGISTDTQYF
TGCAGCGTTGACCAGGGGATCAGCACAGATACGCAGTATTTT
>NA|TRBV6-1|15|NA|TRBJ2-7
CASSEGPGSSYEQYF
TGTGCCAGCAGTGAAGGGCCGGGAAGCTCCTACGAGCAGTACTTC
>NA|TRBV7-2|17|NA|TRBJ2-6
CTSSLVGGNSGANVLTF
TGTACCAGCAGCTTAGTGGGCGGGAACTCCGGGGCCAACGTCCTGACTTTC
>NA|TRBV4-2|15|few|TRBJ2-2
CASSQRGFNTGELFF
TGTGCCAGCAGCCAAAGGGGCTTCAACACCGGGGAGCTGTTTTTT
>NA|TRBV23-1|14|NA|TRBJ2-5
CASSQPGYQETQYF
TGCGCCAGCAGTCAGCCAGGGTACCAAGAGACCCAGTACTTC
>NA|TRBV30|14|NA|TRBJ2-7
CAWARGAVLYEQYF
TGTGCCTGGGCCCGGGGAGCGGTCCTCTACGAGCAGTACTTC
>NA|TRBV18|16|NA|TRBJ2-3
CASSPLGTLSTDTQYF
TGTGCCAGCTCACCACTGGGCACACTGAGCACAGATACGCAGTATTTT
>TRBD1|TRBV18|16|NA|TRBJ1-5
CASSSGQDYSNQPQHF
TGTGCCAGCTCATCCGGACAGGATTATAGCAATCAGCCCCAGCATTTT
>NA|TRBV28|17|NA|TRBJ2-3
CASSPPIGTLRADTQYF
TGTGCCAGCAGTCCCCCGATCGGGACTCTGAGGGCAGATACGCAGTATTTT
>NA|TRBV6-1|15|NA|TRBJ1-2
CASSAGTPGPHGYTF
TGTGCCAGCAGTGCAGGGACACCGGGCCCCCATGGCTACACCTTC
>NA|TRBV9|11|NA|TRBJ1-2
CANKGGGGYTF
TGTGCCAACAAGGGGGGGGGTGGCTACACCTTC
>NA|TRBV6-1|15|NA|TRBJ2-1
CASSEGGTGYNEQFF
TGTGCCAGCAGTGAAGGGGGGACTGGGTACAATGAGCAGTTCTTC